This T cell receptor (beta chain) was observed in a study of cytomegalovirus exposure and HLA in healthy donors. Trimming left V 3 bases short and J 4 bases short, with 10 bases between. The CDR3 is 15 amino acids. Per the germline V gene, CDR1 is MDHEN and CDR2 is SYDVKM. The primer mix had 60 Vbeta and 13 Jbeta primers. Original analysis: It was a later analysis that counted roughly 79 million unique TCR beta chains, of which approximately 9.9 million were shared. Method: immunoSEQ multiplex PCR; TCRdb's copy keeps in-frame clones and lacks some. The D gene and trimming were derived from the DNA, and the V and J assignments and clone size from that table. The sample lists 95,000 to 150,000 clones, under 20% occurring once.

This chain connects TRBV28 to TRBJ1-6; weak D call: TRBD1 (6 bases). Sequencing was done on a sample of PBMCs. The source of this sequence is a female donor in good health and CMV-seropositive. The CDR3 here is CASSLGRGYNSPLHF. CDR3 coding DNA: TGTGCCAGCAGTTTGGGCAGGGGTTATAATTCACCCCTCCACTTT. The variable domain in full, completed from reference TRBV28 and TRBJ1-6, reads DVKVTQSSRYLVKRTGEKVFLECVQDMDHENMFWYRQDPGLGLRLIYFSYDVKMKEKGDIPEGYSVSREKKERFSLILESASTNQTSMYLCASSLGRGYNSPLHFGNGTRLTVT.